Here is one T cell receptor (beta chain) with its context. The antigen it binds to is not known. Nothing much larger sits one base from this clone, and base qualities are not available. On a MiSeq, deep resolution sequencing aimed for a depth between 1 in 1 million and 1 in 200,000 T cells, with each clonotype covered approximately 9.2x on average. TCR beta libraries were generated with the immunoSEQ hsTCRB Kit. For the original study's pipeline: The data were analyzed with ImmunoSEQ Analyzer and ImmunoSEQ Data Assistant, and V, D and J gene assignments followed IMGT definitions. Clonality, which ranges from 0 to 1, was calculated as one minus the normalized Shannon entropy of productive rearrangement frequencies. Only overrepresented clonotypes making up at least 0.05% of the repertoire of each patient were included in the public clonotype analysis. Fewer than 15 age-matched healthy donor repertoires from immuneACCESS served as clonality controls. The table comes from immuneACCESS by way of TCRdb, which keeps in-frame sequences with V and J called. Part of the clones is missing from these tables; in studies checked, under half for an unresolved V gene and the rest for unknown reasons. Clone size and the V and J calls come from that table; the DNA yielded D and trimming. The sample records about 45,000 clones, over 50% of which are singletons. Together, the top ten hold 20% to 25% of the sample.

This record belongs to a study of cytotoxic CD8 clonotypes in ibrutinib-treated CLL (dated by TCRdb to the early 2020s). Study-level background: The cohort was composed of about 10 relapsed/refractory and roughly 14 treatment-naive patients; IGHV unmutated status was identified in 17 patients. Cryopreserved peripheral blood mononuclear cells were collected before treatment, at response, and at either disease progression or sustained remission. Responses were partial in around 25 patients and complete in 2; after median approximately 69 months follow-up, some 15 stayed in remission and some twelve progressed. Response samples were obtained after a median of approximately twelve months of treatment, with a range of roughly 6 to 40 months. Longitudinal samples were obtainable from about 30% of the roughly 90 participants in the trial. Every sample from remission and from progressive disease was obtained while the patients were still on ibrutinib. An average of roughly 250,000 productive templates and 80,000 to 100,000 productive rearrangements was obtained per sample.

Findings and caveats that apply to the study as a whole: Baseline clonality was found to be higher than that of age-matched healthy donors and was strongly correlated with circulating CD8+ T-cell counts. At ibrutinib response clonality went up, during sustained remission it held steady, and at progression it dropped back toward baseline. Sampling times were not matched between patients in sustained remission and patients whose disease was progressing, and lymph node repertoires were not examined. Public clonotypes were rare and either contracted or stayed stable during treatment, and the rise in clonality at ibrutinib response reflected the expansion of private clonotypes.

The time point label corresponds to: around 25 months on ibrutinib. For TCR beta library preparation, roughly 2.2 micrograms of genomic DNA were isolated from cryopreserved PBMCs. Longitudinal blood samples from CLL patients on ibrutinib monotherapy were analyzed using high-throughput TCR beta sequencing. The patients took part in an open-label, single-center phase 2 trial of ibrutinib monotherapy. V and J are truncated by 6 bases and 3 bases respectively, leaving an intervening sequence of 15 bases. From cysteine to phenylalanine, the CDR3 is 15 amino acids long. The kept DNA is CDR3 alone, 45 bases in frame from the first base. The germline V gene sets CDR1 to MNHEY and CDR2 to SVGAGI.

The chain employs TRBV6-5 and TRBJ1-5; TRBD1 is a weak D gene call, 6 bases matching. This material consisted of PBMCs, taken after 24 months of ibrutinib treatment. The clonotype was recovered from a human donor with chronic lymphocytic leukemia. The DNA reads as follows: TGTGCCAGCAGCCAAACCGGGACACCCAATCAGCCCCAGCATTTT. This translates into CASSQTGTPNQPQHF.